These 17 T cell receptor beta chains were sequenced from one sample in a study of early T cells in non-severe SARS-CoV-2 infection. TCRdb re-called the 5' RACE reads through MiXCR, storing one row per CDR3 protein. The data show 55,000 to 65,000 distinct CDR3 sequences, with roughly 9.7% seen just once and less than 10% held by the top ten. Input material: whole blood. Source of these receptors: an adult who was a healthcare worker with PCR-confirmed SARS-CoV-2 infection or an uninfected control (not recorded which).

This clonotype has a count of ten or more. The chain employs TRBV29-1 and TRBJ1-3; no clear D. The CDR3 runs 13 residues. Trimming took off 4 bases at V and 0 bases at J, with 7 bases between the two ends. CDR1 SQVTM and CDR2 ANQGSEA come from the germline V gene. The CDR3 is CSVVPNSGNTIYF. Written as DNA, the CDR3 is TGCAGCGTTGTACCAAACTCTGGAAACACCATATATTTT.

This clonotype was observed many times. The rearrangement joins TRBV12-3 or TRBV12-4 to TRBJ2-7; D remains ambiguous. V lost 6 bases and J 6 bases, leaving 9 bases between the germline ends. The CDR3 contains 11 residues. The CDR3 sequence: CASRGGREQYF. The CDR3 DNA is TGTGCCAGCAGGGGTGGTCGCGAGCAGTACTTC.

The V call is TRBV18, the J call TRBJ1-1; tentative D call: TRBD1 (6 bases). Germline V lookup: CDR1 KGHSH, CDR2 LQKENI. V was clipped by 5 bases and J by 0 bases, with 13 bases between them. CDR3 length equals 15 residues. CDR3 protein: CASSGSGHMNTEAFF. As DNA, the CDR3 is TGTGCCAGCTCAGGATCGGGACACATGAACACTGAAGCTTTCTTT. Looking up the rest from reference TRBV18 and TRBJ1-1 gives the full variable domain: NAGVMQNPRHLVRRRGQEARLRCSPMKGHSHVYWYRQLPEEGLKFMVYLQKENIIDESGMPKERFSAEFPKEGPSILRIQQVVRGDSAAYFCASSGSGHMNTEAFFGQGTRLTVV.

This clonotype was found many times. The chain recombines TRBV29-1 with TRBJ2-1, with D unclear. Looked up from germline, CDR1 is SQVTM and CDR2 is ANQGSEA. The CDR3 runs to 13 residues. V dropped 5 bases and J dropped 4 bases, with 12 bases sitting between them. The CDR3 spells CSVTESAYNEQFF. In DNA, the CDR3 is TGCAGCGTTACCGAGTCAGCGTACAATGAGCAGTTCTTC.

This clonotype has at least ten counts. The chain joins TRBV9 to TRBJ2-3; D is unclear. CDR3 length: 13 residues. Trimming stripped 1 base from V and 6 bases from J, with 9 bases between. Per germline, CDR1 SGDLS and CDR2 YYNGEE. The CDR3, as DNA: TGTGCCAGCAGCGTAAATCCCGGGGATACGCAGTATTTT. This translates into CASSVNPGDTQYF. Filled out from reference TRBV9 and TRBJ2-3, the complete variable domain reads DSGVTQTPKHLITATGQRVTLRCSPRSGDLSVYWYQQSLDQGLQFLIQYYNGEERAKGNILERFSAQQFPDLHSELNLSSLELGDSALYFCASSVNPGDTQYFGPGTRLTVL.

This clonotype has at least ten counts. The chain uses TRBV20-1 and TRBJ1-2, with 8 bases matching TRBD1. The CDR3 runs to 13 residues. Germline V CDR1 and CDR2: DFQATT, SNEGSKA (reference sequence). As DNA, the CDR3 is TGCAGGGCCGCAAGAGGACAGGGTGAGGGCTACACCTTC. This translates into CRAARGQGEGYTF.

This clonotype was counted between two and nine times. The CDR3 coding sequence is TGTGCCAGCAGCTTCGGGGGAGGGAGCACAGATACGCAGTATTTT. This codes for CASSFGGGSTDTQYF. The chain recombines TRBV7-3 with TRBJ2-3; TRBD2 aligns across 7 bases. This CDR3 is built from 15 residues. Germline CDR1 and CDR2: SGHTA and FQGTGA. The V and J ends lost 3 bases and 0 bases, in that order; junction bases with no gene match: 3.

This clonotype has more than one count but fewer than ten. V usage is TRBV7-2 and J usage is TRBJ2-3, with 11 bases lining up with TRBD2. The CDR3 has 16 residues. Per germline, CDR1 SGHTA and CDR2 FQGNSA. Trimming cost V 4 bases and J 2 bases; bases outside gene matches: 5. The DNA of the CDR3 is TGTGCCAGCAGCTCAGGACTAGCGGGTAACACAGATACGCAGTATTTT. Translation gives CASSSGLAGNTDTQYF. Based on the CDR3 plus reference TRBV7-2 and TRBJ2-3, the full variable domain is GAGVSQSPSNKVTEKGKDVELRCDPISGHTALYWYRQSLGQGLEFLIYFQGNSAPDKSGLPSDRFSAERTGGSVSTLTIQRTQQEDSAVYLCASSSGLAGNTDTQYFGPGTRLTVL.

This clonotype was detected many times. The chain employs TRBV24-1 and TRBJ2-7; 14 positions match TRBD2. Germline V lookup: CDR1 KGHDR, CDR2 SFDVKD. The CDR3 covers 15 residues. The junction had 1 base not matched to a gene; V was cut back by 4 bases and J by 3 bases. The CDR3 sequence is CATSDGTSGSYEQYF. The CDR3, as DNA: TGTGCCACCAGTGACGGGACTAGCGGGAGCTACGAGCAGTACTTC.

This clonotype was found many times. This rearrangement joins TRBV28 to TRBJ1-2, with TRBD1 as a possible D gene (6 bases). The CDR3 runs to 19 residues. The V gene lost 7 bases and the J gene lost 2 bases, with 29 bases spanning the gap. The germline V gene encodes CDR1 MDHEN and CDR2 SYDVKM. The CDR3 nucleotides read TGTGCCAGCATCTCACTCCGGGGGCGCCAGTTTCTACTCAACTATGGCTACACCTTC. It codes for CASISLRGRQFLLNYGYTF.

This clonotype has at least ten counts. J is TRBJ2-1 and V is TRBV5-4; TRBD2 aligns across 9 bases. Germline trimming cut 2 bases from V and 7 bases from J; bases unmatched to any gene: 10. The CDR3 is 16 residues long. Germline V gene lookup returns CDR1 SGHNT and CDR2 YYREEE (reference sequence). CDR3 amino acids: CASSFPPAGGGNEQFF. The CDR3 DNA is TGTGCCAGCAGCTTCCCCCCGGCGGGAGGGGGGAATGAGCAGTTCTTC. Complete variable domain (other parts from reference TRBV5-4 and TRBJ2-1): ETGVTQSPTHLIKTRGQQVTLRCSSQSGHNTVSWYQQALGQGPQFIFQYYREEENGRGNFPPRFSGLQFPNYSSELNVNALELDDSALYLCASSFPPAGGGNEQFFGPGTRLTVL.

This chain uses TRBV9 with TRBJ1-3; 7 bases match TRBD1. CDR1 and CDR2 from the germline V gene are SGDLS and YYNGEE. This CDR3 comprises 15 residues. The trim removed 3 bases at V and 0 bases at J, leaving 3 bases unmatched. In nucleotides, the CDR3 is TGTGCCAGCAGCGCGGGACAGTCCTCTGGAAACACCATATATTTT. Translating gives CASSAGQSSGNTIYF. Combining the CDR3 with reference TRBV9 and TRBJ1-3 gives the whole variable domain DSGVTQTPKHLITATGQRVTLRCSPRSGDLSVYWYQQSLDQGLQFLIQYYNGEERAKGNILERFSAQQFPDLHSELNLSSLELGDSALYFCASSAGQSSGNTIYFGEGSWLTVV.

This clonotype was recorded at least ten times. This chain links TRBV7-6 with TRBJ1-5; the D gene is possibly TRBD1 (6 bases). Germline V CDR1 and CDR2: SGHVS, FNYEAQ. V was clipped by 5 bases and J by 7 bases, with 18 bases between them. This CDR3 has 15 residues. The CDR3 loop reads CASSSEQGPRQPQHF. The CDR3 nucleotides are TGTGCCAGCAGCAGTGAACAGGGACCGCGGCAGCCCCAGCATTTT.

Ten or more counts support this clonotype. The chain recombines TRBV18 with TRBJ2-7; no definite D call. The CDR3 loop spans 13 amino acids. V lost 6 bases and J lost 0, with 9 bases in between. CDR1 is KGHSH, CDR2 LQKENI, per germline. CDR3 loop: CASSQTHSYEQYF. The CDR3 DNA sequence: TGTGCCAGCTCCCAAACCCACTCCTACGAGCAGTACTTC.

This clonotype showed up many times. The chain joins TRBV20-1 to TRBJ1-5, with D possibly TRBD1 on 6 matching bases. V shed 6 bases and J shed 8 bases, with 20 bases lying between them. Germline V gene lookup returns CDR1 DFQATT and CDR2 SNEGSKA (reference sequence). CDR3 length equals 14 residues. The CDR3 reads CSARGAGGGKPQHF. CDR3 bases: TGCAGTGCCCGGGGGGCAGGAGGGGGTAAGCCCCAGCATTTT.

This clonotype was observed many times. This chain connects TRBV20-1 to TRBJ1-4; 8 bases are shared with TRBD1. The germline CDR1 and CDR2 sequences are DFQATT and SNEGSKA (reference sequence). The J segment lost 10 bases and the V segment lost 5 bases, leaving 6 bases of the junction unmatched. The CDR3 has 12 residues. The CDR3 DNA follows: TGCAGTGCTCGTGTACAGGGGGGAAAACTGTTTTTT. The encoded protein is CSARVQGGKLFF.

This clonotype was detected only a few times. The CDR3 reads CASSLDRGNTEAFF. CDR3 sequence (DNA): TGTGCCAGCAGTTTAGACAGGGGGAACACTGAAGCTTTCTTT. This chain links TRBV27 with TRBJ1-1, with 8 bases that match TRBD1. From germline, CDR1 is MNHEY and CDR2 SMNVEV (reference sequence). Trimming took 2 bases from V and 1 from J; bases not matched to a gene: 0. CDR3 length: 14 amino acids.